This T cell receptor (beta chain) originates from a study of blood T cells in healthy people across ages. Overall study results and limits: Strong correlation linked observed beta diversity and percent naive T cells. In long-lived donors, naive CD4+ cell counts and diversity exceeded those of aged donors.

V was pared by 1 base and J by 1 base, with 17 bases between. The length of the CDR3 is 17 residues. Germline V lookup: CDR1 SGHDT, CDR2 YYEEEE. For this clonotype: Antigen: not known.

It was with a sample-barcoded 5' primer and a J-beta primer mix that a second PCR of about 6 to 12 cycles was run. TCRdb analysed the 5' RACE reads with MiXCR anew, one entry per CDR3 protein. In the table there are 700,000 or so distinct CDR3 sequences, roughly 43% of which are singletons. Donors were healthy Caucasian individuals from Russia aged roughly 6 to 95. Isolated PBMCs totaled at least 7 million in each sample. V usage is TRBV5-6 and J usage is TRBJ1-1, with D maybe TRBD1 (5 bases). What was sequenced was blood. The TCR was taken from an elderly man in good health. The CDR3 bases are TGTGCCAGCAGCTTGTACCCAGGAATGGGGGGGAACACTGAAGCTTTCTTT. It is translated as CASSLYPGMGGNTEAFF.